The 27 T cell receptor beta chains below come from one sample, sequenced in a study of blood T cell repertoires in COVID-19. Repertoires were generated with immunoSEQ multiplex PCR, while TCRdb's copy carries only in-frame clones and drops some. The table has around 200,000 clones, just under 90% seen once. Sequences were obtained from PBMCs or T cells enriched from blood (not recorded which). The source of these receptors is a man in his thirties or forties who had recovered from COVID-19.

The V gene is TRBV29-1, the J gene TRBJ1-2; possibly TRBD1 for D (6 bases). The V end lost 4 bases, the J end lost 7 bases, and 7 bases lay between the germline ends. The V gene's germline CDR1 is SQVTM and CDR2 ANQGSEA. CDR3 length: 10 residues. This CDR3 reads CSVGQVGYTF. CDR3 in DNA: TGCAGCGTTGGACAGGTTGGCTACACCTTC. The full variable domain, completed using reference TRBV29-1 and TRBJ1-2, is SAVISQKPSRDICQRGTSLTIQCQVDSQVTMMFWYRQQPGQSLTLIATANQGSEATYESGFVIDKFPISRPNLTFSTLTVSNMSPEDSSIYLCSVGQVGYTFGSGTRLTVV.

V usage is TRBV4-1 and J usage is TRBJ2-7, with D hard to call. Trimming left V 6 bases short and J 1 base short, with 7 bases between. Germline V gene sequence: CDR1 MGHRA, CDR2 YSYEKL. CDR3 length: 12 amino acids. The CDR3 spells CASSGRSYEQYF. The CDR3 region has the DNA TGCGCCAGCAGTGGCCGTTCCTACGAGCAGTACTTC.

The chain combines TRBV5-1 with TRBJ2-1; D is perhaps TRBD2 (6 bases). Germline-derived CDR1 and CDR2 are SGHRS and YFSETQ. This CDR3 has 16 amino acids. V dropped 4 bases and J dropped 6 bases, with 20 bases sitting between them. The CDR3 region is CASSGGWQGKGNEQFF. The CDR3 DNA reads TGCGCCAGCAGCGGGGGGTGGCAGGGTAAAGGCAATGAGCAGTTCTTC.

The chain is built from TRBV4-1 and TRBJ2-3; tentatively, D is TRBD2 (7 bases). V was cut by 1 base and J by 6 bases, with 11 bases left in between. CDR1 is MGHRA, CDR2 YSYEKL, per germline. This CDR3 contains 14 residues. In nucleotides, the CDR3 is TGCGCCAGCAGCCAAGTCGGGGGGCCCGATACGCAGTATTTT. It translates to CASSQVGGPDTQYF.

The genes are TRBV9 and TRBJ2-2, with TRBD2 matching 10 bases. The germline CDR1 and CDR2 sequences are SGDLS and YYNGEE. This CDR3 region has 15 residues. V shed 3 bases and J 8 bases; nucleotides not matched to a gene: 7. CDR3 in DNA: TGTGCCAGCAGCGAATCCTCACTAGCGGGAGGGGAGCTGTTTTTT. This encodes CASSESSLAGGELFF.

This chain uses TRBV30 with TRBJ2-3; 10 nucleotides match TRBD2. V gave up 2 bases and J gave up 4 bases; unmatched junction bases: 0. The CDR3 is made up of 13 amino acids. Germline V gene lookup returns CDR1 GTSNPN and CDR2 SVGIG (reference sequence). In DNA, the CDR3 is TGTGCCTGGAGTAGCGGGAGGGCAGATACGCAGTATTTT. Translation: CAWSSGRADTQYF.

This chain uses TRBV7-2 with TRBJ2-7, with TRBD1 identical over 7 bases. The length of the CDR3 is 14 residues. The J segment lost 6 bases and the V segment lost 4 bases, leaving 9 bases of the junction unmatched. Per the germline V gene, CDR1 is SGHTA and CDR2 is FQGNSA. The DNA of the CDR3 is TGTGCCAGCAGCTCGGGTCTGACAGGGTCCGAGCAGTACTTC. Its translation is CASSSGLTGSEQYF. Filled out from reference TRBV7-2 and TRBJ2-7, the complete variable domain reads GAGVSQSPSNKVTEKGKDVELRCDPISGHTALYWYRQSLGQGLEFLIYFQGNSAPDKSGLPSDRFSAERTGGSVSTLTIQRTQQEDSAVYLCASSSGLTGSEQYFGPGTRLTVT.

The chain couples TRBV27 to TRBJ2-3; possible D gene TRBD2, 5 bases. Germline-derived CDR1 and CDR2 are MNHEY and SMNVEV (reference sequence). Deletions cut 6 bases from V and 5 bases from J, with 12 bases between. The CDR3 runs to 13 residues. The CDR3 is CASSKSGEDTQYF. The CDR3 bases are TGTGCCAGCAGCAAAAGCGGTGAAGATACGCAGTATTTT.

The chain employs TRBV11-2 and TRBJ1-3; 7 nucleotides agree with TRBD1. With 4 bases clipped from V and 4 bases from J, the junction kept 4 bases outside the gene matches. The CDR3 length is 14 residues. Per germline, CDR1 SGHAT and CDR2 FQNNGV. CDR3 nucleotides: TGTGCCAGCAGCTCAGGGGGTTACGGAAACACCATATATTTT. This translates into CASSSGGYGNTIYF.

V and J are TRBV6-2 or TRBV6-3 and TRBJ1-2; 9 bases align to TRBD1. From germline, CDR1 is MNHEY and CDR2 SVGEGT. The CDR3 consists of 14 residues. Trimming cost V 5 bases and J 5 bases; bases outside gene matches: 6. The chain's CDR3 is CASSKAGTGYGYTF. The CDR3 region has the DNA TGTGCCAGCAGTAAAGCCGGGACAGGGTATGGCTACACCTTC.

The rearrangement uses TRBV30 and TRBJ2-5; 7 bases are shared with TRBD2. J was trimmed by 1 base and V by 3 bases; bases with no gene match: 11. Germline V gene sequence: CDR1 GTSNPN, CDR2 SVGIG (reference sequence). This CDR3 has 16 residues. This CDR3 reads CAWRPTTSQPQETQYF. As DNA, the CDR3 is TGTGCCTGGAGACCGACGACTAGCCAGCCCCAAGAGACCCAGTACTTC. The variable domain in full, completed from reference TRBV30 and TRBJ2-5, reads SQTIHQWPATLVQPVGSPLSLECTVEGTSNPNLYWYRQAAGRGLQLLFYSVGIGQISSEVPQNLSASRPQDRQFILSSKKLLLSDSGFYLCAWRPTTSQPQETQYFGPGTRLLVL.

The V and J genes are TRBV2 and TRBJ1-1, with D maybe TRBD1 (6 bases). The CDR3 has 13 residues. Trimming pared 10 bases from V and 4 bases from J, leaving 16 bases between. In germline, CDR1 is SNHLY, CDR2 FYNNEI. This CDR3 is CATSQGLSTEAFF. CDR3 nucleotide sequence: TGTGCCACGTCACAGGGTCTAAGCACTGAAGCTTTCTTT. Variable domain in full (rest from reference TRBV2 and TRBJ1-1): EPEVTQTPSHQVTQMGQEVILRCVPISNHLYFYWYRQILGQKVEFLVSFYNNEISEKSEIFDDQFSVERPDGSNFTLKIRSTKLEDSAMYFCATSQGLSTEAFFGQGTRLTVV.

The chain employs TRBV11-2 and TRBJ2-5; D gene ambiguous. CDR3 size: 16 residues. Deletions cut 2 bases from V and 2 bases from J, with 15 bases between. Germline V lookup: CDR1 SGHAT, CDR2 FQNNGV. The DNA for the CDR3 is TGTGCCAGCAGCTTATACCCGAGACTGGATCAAGAGACCCAGTACTTC. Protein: CASSLYPRLDQETQYF.

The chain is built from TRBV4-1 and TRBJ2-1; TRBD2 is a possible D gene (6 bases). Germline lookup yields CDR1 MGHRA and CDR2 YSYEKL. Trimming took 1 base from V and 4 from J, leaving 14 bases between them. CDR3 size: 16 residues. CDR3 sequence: CASSQVEGPRYNEQFF. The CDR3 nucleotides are TGCGCCAGCAGCCAAGTGGAGGGACCAAGGTACAATGAGCAGTTCTTC.

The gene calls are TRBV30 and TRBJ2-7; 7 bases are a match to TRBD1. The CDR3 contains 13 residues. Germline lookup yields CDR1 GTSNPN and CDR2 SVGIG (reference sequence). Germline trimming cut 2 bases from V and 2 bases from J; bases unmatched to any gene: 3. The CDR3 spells CAWSHQGAYEQYF. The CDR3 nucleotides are TGTGCCTGGAGTCACCAGGGGGCCTACGAGCAGTACTTC.

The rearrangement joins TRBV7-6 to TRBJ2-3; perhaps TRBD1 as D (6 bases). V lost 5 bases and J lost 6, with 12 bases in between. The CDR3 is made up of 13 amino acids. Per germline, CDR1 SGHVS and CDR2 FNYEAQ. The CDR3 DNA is TGTGCCAGCAGCAGTACAGGGACGGATACGCAGTATTTT. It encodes CASSSTGTDTQYF. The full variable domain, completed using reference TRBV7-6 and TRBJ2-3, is GAGVSQSPRYKVTKRGQDVALRCDPISGHVSLYWYRQALGQGPEFLTYFNYEAQQDKSGLPNDRFSAERPEGSISTLTIQRTEQRDSAMYRCASSSTGTDTQYFGPGTRLTVL.

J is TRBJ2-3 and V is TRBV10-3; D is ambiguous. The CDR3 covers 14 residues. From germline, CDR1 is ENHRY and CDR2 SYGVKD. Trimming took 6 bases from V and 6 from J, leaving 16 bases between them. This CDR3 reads CAISGDQGVDTQYF. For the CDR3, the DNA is TGTGCCATCAGCGGAGACCAAGGAGTGGATACGCAGTATTTT.

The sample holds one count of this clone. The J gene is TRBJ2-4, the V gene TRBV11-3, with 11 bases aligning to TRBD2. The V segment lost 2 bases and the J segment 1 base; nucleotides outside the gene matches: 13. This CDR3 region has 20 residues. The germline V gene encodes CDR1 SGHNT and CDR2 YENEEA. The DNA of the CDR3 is TGTGCCAGCAGCTTATTAACTAGCGGGAGTAATGGGTCGGCCAAAAACATTCAGTACTTC. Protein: CASSLLTSGSNGSAKNIQYF.

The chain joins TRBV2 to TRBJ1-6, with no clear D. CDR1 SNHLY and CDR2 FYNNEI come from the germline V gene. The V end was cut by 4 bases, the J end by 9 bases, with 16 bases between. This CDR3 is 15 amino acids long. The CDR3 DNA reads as TGTGCCAGCAGTGCCCGGGAGGGAGGGAGTTCACCCCTCCACTTT. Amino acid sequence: CASSAREGGSSPLHF.

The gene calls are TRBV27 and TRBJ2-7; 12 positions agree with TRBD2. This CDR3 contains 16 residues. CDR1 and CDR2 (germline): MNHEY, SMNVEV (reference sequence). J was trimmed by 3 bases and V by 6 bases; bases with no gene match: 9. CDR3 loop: CASSPRTSGIRYEQYF. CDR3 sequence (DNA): TGTGCCAGCAGCCCCCGGACTAGCGGGATCCGCTACGAGCAGTACTTC.

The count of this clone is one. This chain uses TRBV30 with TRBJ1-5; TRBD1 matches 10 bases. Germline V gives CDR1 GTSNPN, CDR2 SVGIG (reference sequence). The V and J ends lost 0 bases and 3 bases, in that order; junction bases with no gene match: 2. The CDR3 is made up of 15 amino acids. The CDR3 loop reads CAWSVGTGDNQPQHF. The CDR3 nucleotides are TGTGCCTGGAGTGTAGGGACAGGGGACAATCAGCCCCAGCATTTT.

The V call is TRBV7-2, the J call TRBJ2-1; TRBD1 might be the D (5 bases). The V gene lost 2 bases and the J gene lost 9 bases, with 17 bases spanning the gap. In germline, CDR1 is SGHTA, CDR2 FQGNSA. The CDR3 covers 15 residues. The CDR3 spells CASSLRWGQSREQFF. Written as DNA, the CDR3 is TGTGCCAGCAGCTTAAGGTGGGGCCAGTCTCGTGAGCAGTTCTTC.

This CDR3 is CASRPPSRDMGNQPQHF. In DNA form, the CDR3 reads TGTGCCAGCAGACCCCCGTCCCGGGACATGGGCAATCAGCCCCAGCATTTT. The chain combines TRBV7-6 with TRBJ1-5; D perhaps matches TRBD1 (6 bases). Per germline, CDR1 SGHVS and CDR2 FNYEAQ. This CDR3 contains 17 residues. V lost 6 bases, J lost 2 bases, and 20 bases lay in between. Using reference TRBV7-6 and TRBJ1-5 for the parts outside the CDR3, the full variable domain is GAGVSQSPRYKVTKRGQDVALRCDPISGHVSLYWYRQALGQGPEFLTYFNYEAQQDKSGLPNDRFSAERPEGSISTLTIQRTEQRDSAMYRCASRPPSRDMGNQPQHFGDGTRLSIL.

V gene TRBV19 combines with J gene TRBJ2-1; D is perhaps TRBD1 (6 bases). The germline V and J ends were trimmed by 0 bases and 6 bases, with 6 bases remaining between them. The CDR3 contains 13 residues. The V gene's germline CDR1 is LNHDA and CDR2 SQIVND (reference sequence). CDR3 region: CASSIDRGNEQFF. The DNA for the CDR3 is TGTGCCAGTAGTATAGACAGGGGCAATGAGCAGTTCTTC. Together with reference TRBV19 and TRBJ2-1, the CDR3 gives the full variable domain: DGGITQSPKYLFRKEGQNVTLSCEQNLNHDAMYWYRQDPGQGLRLIYYSQIVNDFQKGDIAEGYSVSREKKESFPLTVTSAQKNPTAFYLCASSIDRGNEQFFGPGTRLTVL.

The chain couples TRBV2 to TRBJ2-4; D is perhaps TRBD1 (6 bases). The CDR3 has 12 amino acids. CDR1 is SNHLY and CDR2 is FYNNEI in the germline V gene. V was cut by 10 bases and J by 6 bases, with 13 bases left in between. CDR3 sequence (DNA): TGTGCCACAGGGGCACGTGGAAACATTCAGTACTTC. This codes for CATGARGNIQYF. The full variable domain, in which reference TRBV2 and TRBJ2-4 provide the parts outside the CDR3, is EPEVTQTPSHQVTQMGQEVILRCVPISNHLYFYWYRQILGQKVEFLVSFYNNEISEKSEIFDDQFSVERPDGSNFTLKIRSTKLEDSAMYFCATGARGNIQYFGAGTRLSVL.

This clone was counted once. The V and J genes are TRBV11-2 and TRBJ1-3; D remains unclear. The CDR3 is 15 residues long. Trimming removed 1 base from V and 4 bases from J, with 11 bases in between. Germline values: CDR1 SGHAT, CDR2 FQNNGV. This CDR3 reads CASSLGRGRGNTIYF. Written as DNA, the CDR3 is TGTGCCAGCAGCTTAGGACGAGGGCGAGGAAACACCATATATTTT.

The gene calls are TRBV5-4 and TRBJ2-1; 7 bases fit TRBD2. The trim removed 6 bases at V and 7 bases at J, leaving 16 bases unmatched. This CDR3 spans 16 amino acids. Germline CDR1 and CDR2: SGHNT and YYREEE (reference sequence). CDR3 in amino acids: CASIPSNPGGMNEQFF. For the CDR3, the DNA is TGTGCCAGCATCCCATCGAACCCGGGGGGAATGAATGAGCAGTTCTTC. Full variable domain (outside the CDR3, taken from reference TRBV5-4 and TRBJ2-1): ETGVTQSPTHLIKTRGQQVTLRCSSQSGHNTVSWYQQALGQGPQFIFQYYREEENGRGNFPPRFSGLQFPNYSSELNVNALELDDSALYLCASIPSNPGGMNEQFFGPGTRLTVL.